A selection of T cell receptor beta chains follows, all from one sample in a study of cytomegalovirus exposure and HLA in healthy donors. Produced via immunoSEQ multiplex PCR; TCRdb's table is partial and in-frame only. The sample lists approximately 130,000 clones, 70% to 80% occurring once. The sample taken for sequencing was PBMCs. These receptors originate from a human donor in good health. Each CDR3 is given with its conserved first and last residue. D genes are given only for firm matches. Not all rows give a size; the values are once, few, many and, for expanded clones, a class.

clone size	V gene	J gene	D gene	CDR3 protein	CDR3 DNA
.	TRBV6-1	TRBJ1-5	.	CASSGHLGGGNQPQHF	TGTGCCAGCAGTGGTCACCTAGGGGGAGGCAATCAGCCCCAGCATTTT
.	TRBV2	TRBJ1-3	.	CASSDHRNTIYF	TGTGCCAGCAGTGACCATCGAAACACCATATATTTT
.	TRBV30	TRBJ2-5	TRBD2	CAWSVGLLAGSRETQYF	TGTGCCTGGAGTGTAGGTTTGCTAGCGGGGTCGAGAGAGACCCAGTACTTC
.	TRBV10-3	TRBJ2-1	TRBD2	CAISDPSGTSGIYEQFF	TGTGCCATCAGTGACCCGTCCGGGACTAGCGGGATCTATGAGCAGTTCTTC
.	TRBV6-6	TRBJ2-1	TRBD1	CASSQQGKTYNEQFF	TGTGCCAGCAGCCAACAGGGGAAGACCTACAATGAGCAGTTCTTC
.	TRBV30	TRBJ1-4	TRBD1	CAWSVGTGGRKLFF	TGTGCCTGGAGTGTCGGGACAGGTGGCCGAAAACTGTTTTTT
once	TRBV7-8	TRBJ2-5	TRBD2	CASSSSGSQQYF	TGTGCCAGCAGCTCTAGCGGTAGCCAGCAGTACTTC
once	TRBV2	TRBJ2-7	.	CASSGNRLAYEQYF	TGTGCCAGCAGTGGGAACAGACTAGCCTACGAGCAGTACTTC
.	TRBV7-2	TRBJ2-1	.	CASSLAIGSYNEQFF	TGTGCCAGCAGCTTAGCGATCGGTTCCTACAATGAGCAGTTCTTC
.	TRBV9	TRBJ2-3	TRBD1	CASSPRTGGSTDTQYF	TGTGCCAGCAGCCCCCGGACAGGGGGCTCGACAGATACGCAGTATTTT
.	TRBV14	TRBJ1-1	.	CASSQLGQGNTEAFF	TGTGCCAGCAGCCAATTGGGGCAGGGGAACACTGAAGCTTTCTTT
few	TRBV6-1	TRBJ2-2	TRBD1	CASRMDRGWSGELFF	TGTGCCAGCAGGATGGACAGGGGTTGGAGCGGGGAGCTGTTTTTT
.	TRBV5-1	TRBJ2-7	.	CASSQGGTGTYEQYF	TGCGCCAGCAGCCAGGGAGGGACAGGAACTTACGAGCAGTACTTC
.	TRBV28	TRBJ2-5	.	CASSSPTGGETQYF	TGTGCCAGCAGTTCACCGACAGGCGGAGAGACCCAGTACTTC
once	TRBV9	TRBJ2-7	TRBD2	CASSPYRRTSDEQYF	TGTGCCAGCAGCCCGTACCGCCGGACTAGCGACGAGCAGTACTTC
.	TRBV27	TRBJ2-2	.	CASRLTSFATGELFF	TGTGCCAGCAGACTTACTAGCTTCGCCACCGGGGAGCTGTTTTTT
.	TRBV11-1	TRBJ2-3	.	CASSFQRPGTDTQYF	TGTGCCAGCAGCTTTCAGCGTCCAGGCACAGATACGCAGTATTTT
once	TRBV30	TRBJ2-3	.	CAWSVSGGPGDTQYF	TGTGCCTGGAGTGTTTCTGGAGGGCCCGGGGATACGCAGTATTTT
.	TRBV6-5	TRBJ1-5	TRBD1	CASSSLDREHQPQHF	TGTGCCAGCAGTTCCCTCGACAGGGAGCATCAGCCCCAGCATTTT
.	TRBV9	TRBJ1-1	.	CASSPVGTGPEAFF	TGTGCCAGCAGCCCGGTGGGTACAGGGCCTGAAGCTTTCTTT
few	TRBV7-9	TRBJ2-3	TRBD2	CSSSRWTSSGGADTQYF	TGTTCCAGCAGCCGATGGACGTCTAGCGGGGGGGCAGATACGCAGTATTTT